This TCR beta chain was retrieved from a study of cytomegalovirus exposure and HLA in healthy donors. Comments on this clone: The antigen is unknown.

With 60 Vbeta and 13 Jbeta primers, the PCR was carried out. Source study methods: Roughly 9.9 million shared chains were among the 80 million or so unique TCR beta chains that a later analysis counted. Assay: immunoSEQ multiplex PCR; the TCRdb copy retains only in-frame clones and omits some. The DNA was the basis for D and trimming; V, J and clone size are from that table. The sample has about 160,000 clones, about four fifths seen once. General study results and limits: The study designated roughly 160 TCR beta chains cytomegalovirus-associated. Most TCRs appeared rarely, but some public TCRs recurred in many donors. In a later analysis, productive TCRs from donors in an Asian-associated ancestry cluster reportedly carried fewer N-insertions than the cohort mean.

This TCR was recovered from a man between 50 and 59 years old in good health and CMV-seropositive. The sequencing sample was made of PBMCs.

The CDR3 DNA reads TGTGCCAGCAGAGCCAGGTCCTCCTTCTATAATTCACCCCTCCACTTT. It translates to CASRARSSFYNSPLHF. This chain links TRBV28 with TRBJ1-6; no reliable D call. The CDR3 loop spans 16 amino acids. Germline assignment: CDR1 MDHEN and CDR2 SYDVKM. V shed 6 bases and J shed 3 bases, with 15 bases lying between them. The full variable domain, its missing parts supplied by reference TRBV28 and TRBJ1-6, is DVKVTQSSRYLVKRTGEKVFLECVQDMDHENMFWYRQDPGLGLRLIYFSYDVKMKEKGDIPEGYSVSREKKERFSLILESASTNQTSMYLCASRARSSFYNSPLHFGNGTRLTVT.